The next 15 T cell receptor beta chains were all read from a single sample in a study of T cells in Graves' hyperthyroidism and ophthalmopathy. From RNA transcripts, TCR beta CDR3 regions were amplified. When the TCR CDR3 underwent first-round RT-PCR, the HTBI primer set was used. TCRdb used MiXCR to reprocess the multiplex PCR reads, holding one entry per CDR3 protein. The table has 240,000 or so distinct CDR3 sequences, about 16% seen once. The sequenced material came from blood. The source of these receptors is a woman between 18 and 30 years old with Graves' ophthalmopathy.

There are many counts of this clonotype. The J gene is TRBJ2-4, the V gene TRBV12-3 or TRBV12-4, with D perhaps TRBD2 (5 bases). The CDR3 totals 13 residues. V was cut by 0 bases and J by 6 bases, with 6 bases left in between. CDR3 sequence (DNA): TGTGCCAGCAGTTTAGCCGGGATAAACATTCAGTACTTC. This translates into CASSLAGINIQYF.

V gene TRBV4-1 combines with J gene TRBJ2-3; tentative D call: TRBD1 (7 bases). V dropped 1 base and J dropped 4 bases, with 27 bases sitting between them. The CDR3 covers 20 residues. Germline V gene data show CDR1 as MGHRA and CDR2 as YSYEKL. The CDR3 spells CASSQGWVWRGQALADTQYF. The CDR3 region has the DNA TGCGCCAGCAGCCAAGGGTGGGTGTGGAGGGGGCAAGCACTGGCAGATACGCAGTATTTT.

In its sample, this clonotype was seen many times. The rearrangement uses TRBV20-1 and TRBJ1-2; possibly TRBD1 for D (6 bases). V gave up 3 bases and J gave up 3 bases, with 11 bases separating them. The CDR3 loop spans 13 amino acids. Germline assignment: CDR1 DFQATT and CDR2 SNEGSKA (reference sequence). CDR3 residues: CSASRGDDYGYTF. CDR3 nucleotide sequence: TGCAGTGCTAGCAGGGGAGACGACTATGGCTACACCTTC.

At least ten counts were recorded for this clonotype. The chain joins TRBV27 to TRBJ2-1; D remains ambiguous. Germline V gives CDR1 MNHEY, CDR2 SMNVEV (reference sequence). The CDR3 is made up of 12 amino acids. Trimming shortened V by 5 bases and J by 8 bases, and 10 bases separated the two germline ends. The CDR3 DNA is TGTGCCAGCAGTCTCTTACCCCATGAGCAGTTCTTC. This translates into CASSLLPHEQFF.

This clonotype appeared many times. The chain recombines TRBV11-2 with TRBJ1-6, with D uncertain. V was trimmed by 0 bases and J by 5 bases, leaving 11 bases between them. CDR1 and CDR2 from the germline V gene are SGHAT and FQNNGV. The CDR3 extends over 16 amino acids. The CDR3 nucleotides read TGTGCCAGCAGCTTAGATTGGGGTGCCGATAATTCACCCCTCCACTTT. The encoded protein is CASSLDWGADNSPLHF. The full variable domain, rest sourced from reference TRBV11-2 and TRBJ1-6, is EAGVAQSPRYKIIEKRQSVAFWCNPISGHATLYWYQQILGQGPKLLIQFQNNGVVDDSQLPKDRFSAERLKGVDSTLKIQPAKLEDSAVYLCASSLDWGADNSPLHFGNGTRLTVT.

This clonotype was seen repeatedly, ten times or more. The chain uses TRBV28 and TRBJ1-1; possible D gene TRBD1, 5 bases. The V and J ends lost 7 bases and 7 bases respectively, with 10 bases between them. CDR3 length: 11 residues. From germline, CDR1 is MDHEN and CDR2 SYDVKM. DNA of the CDR3: TGTGCCAGCACCTCGACAGTTGAAGCTTTCTTT. Amino acids: CASTSTVEAFF.

The CDR3, as DNA: TGTGCCAGCAGCTTTCAGGGGAACTCCTACGAGCAGTACTTC. Protein product: CASSFQGNSYEQYF. The rearrangement uses TRBV5-6 and TRBJ2-7; maybe TRBD1 (6 bases). The CDR3 length is 14 residues. The V end was cut by 2 bases, the J end by 0 bases, with 9 bases between. Germline CDR1 is SGHDT and CDR2 is YYEEEE.

This clonotype has a count of ten or more. The chain recombines TRBV7-8 with TRBJ2-5, with TRBD2 identical over 13 bases. V shed 5 bases, J shed 5 bases, and the junction held 8 bases outside the gene matches. Germline CDR1 SGHVS, CDR2 FQNEAQ. This CDR3 is 16 amino acids long. The DNA for the CDR3 is TGTGCCAGCAGCCAACTAGCGGGAGGGCCGAGGGAGACCCAGTACTTC. Translated, it gives CASSQLAGGPRETQYF.

In this sample, this clonotype turned up many times. This chain uses TRBV7-6 with TRBJ2-5; D is ambiguous. From germline, CDR1 is SGHVS and CDR2 FNYEAQ. V gave up 7 bases and J gave up 5 bases, with 14 bases separating them. This CDR3 comprises 13 residues. CDR3 protein: CASTFGAHETQYF. In nucleotides, the CDR3 is TGTGCCAGCACCTTTGGAGCCCATGAGACCCAGTACTTC.

This clonotype was seen ten or more times. This chain uses TRBV4-3 with TRBJ2-1; no firm D call. Germline V lookup: CDR1 LGHNA, CDR2 YSLEER. Trimming removed 2 bases from V and 7 bases from J, with 12 bases in between. CDR3 length equals 14 residues. CDR3 residues: CASSQLIWENEQFF. The DNA for the CDR3 is TGCGCCAGCAGCCAACTCATTTGGGAAAATGAGCAGTTCTTC.

This clonotype was counted ten times or more. The V and J genes are TRBV20-1 and TRBJ2-3, with D tentatively TRBD2 (5 bases). Germline V CDR1 and CDR2: DFQATT, SNEGSKA (reference sequence). The germline V and J ends were trimmed by 2 bases and 0 bases, with 12 bases remaining between them. The CDR3 extends over 15 amino acids. CDR3 sequence: CSARIGGLSTDTQYF. CDR3 in DNA: TGCAGTGCTAGAATTGGCGGGCTCAGCACAGATACGCAGTATTTT.

At least ten counts were recorded for this clonotype. The chain joins TRBV15 to TRBJ2-1; D could derive from TRBD1 or TRBD2 (5 bases each). The germline gives CDR1 LNHNV, CDR2 YYDKDF (reference sequence). Trimming pared 3 bases from V and 6 bases from J, leaving 21 bases between. The CDR3 sequence is 17 residues long. CDR3 sequence reads: CATSRQTPGRWVNEQFF. DNA for the CDR3: TGTGCCACCAGCAGGCAAACTCCGGGACGCTGGGTCAATGAGCAGTTCTTC.

This clonotype has ten or more counts. The chain joins TRBV28 to TRBJ2-7; TRBD1 aligns across 10 bases. Germline loops: CDR1 MDHEN, CDR2 SYDVKM. The length of the CDR3 is 14 residues. Trimming removed 10 bases from V and 6 bases from J; junction bases left unmatched: 12. Written as DNA, the CDR3 is TGTGCCACCACCGGGGGGGACAGGGGACTCGAGCAGTACTTC. Its translation is CATTGGDRGLEQYF.

The table lists this clonotype with many counts. CDR3 DNA: TGTGCCAGCAGCTACCCGGGACAGAGCTATGGCTACACCTTC. The encoded protein is CASSYPGQSYGYTF. The chain joins TRBV5-4 to TRBJ1-2; TRBD1 matches at 7 bases. The ends lost 3 bases at V and 4 bases at J; junction bases unmatched: 6. Germline V CDR1 and CDR2: SGHNT, YYREEE (reference sequence). CDR3 length: 14 amino acids.

The chain combines TRBV7-2 with TRBJ2-7; TRBD1 or TRBD2 may be the D gene (5 bases each). V was shortened by 5 bases and J by 3 bases, with 20 bases between the two germline ends. This CDR3 spans 16 amino acids. Germline lookup yields CDR1 SGHTA and CDR2 FQGNSA. Here the CDR3 DNA reads TGTGCCAGCAGCGCCCTTCCCGGGACCGATGTCTACGAGCAGTACTTC. Translated, it gives CASSALPGTDVYEQYF.